A selection of T cell receptor beta chains follows, all from one sample in a study of blood T cell repertoires in COVID-19. Produced via immunoSEQ multiplex PCR; TCRdb's table is partial and in-frame only. This table holds about 200,000 clones, roughly 85% found once. The specimen was peripheral blood. Every receptor here comes from a woman older than 75 with acute or convalescent COVID-19. The CDR3 runs from the conserved cysteine through the conserved F or W. Each record gives: J gene, D gene, clone size, V gene, CDR3 DNA, CDR3 protein. A D gene is named only where the DNA matches it firmly. Part of the rows lack a size; the others show once, few, many or a class for expanded clones.

TRBJ1-1 | NA | NA | TRBV12-3/TRBV12-4 | TGTGCCAGCAGTTTGCGGGTTTACACTGAAGCTTTCTTT | CASSLRVYTEAFF
TRBJ2-7 | NA | NA | TRBV10-3 | TGTGCCATGAAGGGGGGGCCTTACTACGAGCAGTACTTC | CAMKGGPYYEQYF
TRBJ2-3 | NA | NA | TRBV7-2 | TGTGCCAGCAGCTTAGCAGGGGGATGGACAGATACGCAGTATTTT | CASSLAGGWTDTQYF
TRBJ1-1 | TRBD1 | NA | TRBV7-2 | TGTGCCAGCAGCTCGACAGGGCAGAACACTGAAGCTTTCTTT | CASSSTGQNTEAFF
TRBJ1-1 | NA | NA | TRBV27 | TGTGCCAGCGGGCTACGCGTGGGGCGCACTGAAGCTTTCTTT | CASGLRVGRTEAFF
TRBJ2-5 | NA | NA | TRBV14 | TGTGCCAGCAGCCAAGGTTTTCGGGGAGGCGTGTCTCAAGAGACCCAGTACTTC | CASSQGFRGGVSQETQYF
TRBJ2-5 | NA | NA | TRBV28 | TGTGCCAGCAGTTTGCCCCCGTCAGGGGAAGAGACCCAGTACTTC | CASSLPPSGEETQYF
TRBJ1-1 | TRBD1 | few | TRBV7-2 | TGTGCCAGCAGCGGTCGACAGGGCGGAACTGAAGCTTTCTTT | CASSGRQGGTEAFF
TRBJ1-3 | TRBD1 | NA | TRBV5-4 | TGTGCCAGCAGCATTGGGACAGCTGGAAACACCATATATTTT | CASSIGTAGNTIYF
TRBJ1-1 | NA | few | TRBV28 | TGTGCCAGCAGTTTCAGATCAGGGGTCGCTGAAGCTTTCTTT | CASSFRSGVAEAFF
TRBJ2-2 | TRBD2 | NA | TRBV5-1 | TGCGCCAGCTCCCGGACTAGCGGGAACACCGGGGAGCTGTTTTTT | CASSRTSGNTGELFF
TRBJ1-1 | NA | few | TRBV27 | TGTGCCAGCAGCCGGACAGAACTAAAGAACACTGAAGCTTTCTTT | CASSRTELKNTEAFF
TRBJ1-2 | TRBD1 | NA | TRBV3-1/TRBV3-2 | TGTGCCAGCAGCGTGGGGACAGGGGGGGGAGCCTATGGCTACACCTTC | CASSVGTGGGAYGYTF
TRBJ2-3 | NA | NA | TRBV7-9 | TGTGCCAGCACCAAAGGCACAGGGAGCACAGATACGCAGTATTTT | CASTKGTGSTDTQYF
TRBJ2-3 | TRBD1 | NA | TRBV5-1 | TGCGCCAGCAGCTCAGGACAGGGGACAGATACGCAGTATTTT | CASSSGQGTDTQYF
TRBJ1-1 | TRBD1 | NA | TRBV5-1 | TGCGCCAGCGGGGTGGGGACAGGGGGCAAGACTGAAGCTTTCTTT | CASGVGTGGKTEAFF
TRBJ2-6 | NA | NA | TRBV27 | TGTGCCAGCAGTTTATCGATAAGTCCCTACTCTGGGGCCAACGTCCTGACTTTC | CASSLSISPYSGANVLTF
TRBJ2-3 | NA | once | TRBV4-3 | TGCGCCAGCAGCCAAGAACCCCCGCGGGCACACTTGGGGGATACGCAGTATTTT | CASSQEPPRAHLGDTQYF
TRBJ2-7 | TRBD1 | once | TRBV4-3 | TGCGCCAGCAGCCTTCAAAGGGGGACAGGGGTTTACGAGCAGTACTTC | CASSLQRGTGVYEQYF
TRBJ2-6 | NA | NA | TRBV7-9 | TGTGCCAGCAGCCCTCGGAGGGCTGGGGCCAACGTCCTGACTTTC | CASSPRRAGANVLTF
TRBJ1-1 | NA | NA | TRBV7-8 | TGTGCCAGCAGCTTACAGGGGACGAACACTGAAGCTTTCTTT | CASSLQGTNTEAFF
TRBJ1-1 | NA | once | TRBV4-3 | TGCGCCAGCAGCCAAGAGGTCAGGGGCTTCACTGAAGCTTTCTTT | CASSQEVRGFTEAFF
TRBJ2-2 | NA | few | TRBV20-1 | TGCAGTGCTAGTGCGTACACCGGGGAGCTGTTTTTT | CSASAYTGELFF
TRBJ1-4 | NA | NA | TRBV9 | TGTGCCAGCAGCGTAGAGGGGATTAGTGAAAAACTGTTTTTT | CASSVEGISEKLFF
TRBJ2-1 | NA | NA | TRBV6-5 | TGTGCCAGCAGCTTCCCTGGGGCCAGCAATGAGCAGTTCTTC | CASSFPGASNEQFF
TRBJ2-7 | TRBD1 | NA | TRBV7-2 | TGTGCCAGCAGCTACGACAGGGTGTCCTCCTACGAGCAGTACTTC | CASSYDRVSSYEQYF
TRBJ1-1 | NA | NA | TRBV7-9 | TGTGCCAGCCCCCCACCCGGCACTGAAGCTTTCTTT | CASPPPGTEAFF
TRBJ1-5 | TRBD1 | many | TRBV24-1 | TGTGCCACCAGTGAAGGGGGCTTCAATCAGCCCCAGCATTTT | CATSEGGFNQPQHF
TRBJ1-5 | NA | NA | TRBV10-1 | TGCGCCAGCAGTGATGGCCCGCTTGATGGGCCCCAGCATTTT | CASSDGPLDGPQHF
TRBJ2-1 | TRBD2 | NA | TRBV7-2 | TGTGCCAGCAGGAACGCTCCCGGGACTAGAAAGATTGGGGAGCAGTTCTTC | CASRNAPGTRKIGEQFF
TRBJ1-3 | NA | once | TRBV30 | TGTGCCTGGAGTAACGGGTTATCTGGAAACACCATATATTTT | CAWSNGLSGNTIYF
TRBJ2-1 | NA | NA | TRBV5-6 | TGTGCCAGCAGCTCTTGGCAGGGCCATGAGCAGTTCTTC | CASSSWQGHEQFF
TRBJ1-2 | TRBD1 | NA | TRBV28 | TGTGCCAGCAGCCGACAGGGGGAAGTAAGTGGCTACACCTTC | CASSRQGEVSGYTF
TRBJ2-5 | NA | NA | TRBV10-3 | TGTGCCATCAGTGATCCGGGAGAGACCCAGTACTTC | CAISDPGETQYF
TRBJ1-6 | NA | NA | TRBV4-3 | TGCGCCAGCAGCCATCGGGACTCAAAATATTCACCCCTCCACTTT | CASSHRDSKYSPLHF
TRBJ2-7 | NA | NA | TRBV12-2 | TGTGCAAGTCGCACCATCCACGACGGGATAGAATGTGACGAGCAGTACTTC | CASRTIHDGIECDEQYF
TRBJ2-7 | TRBD2 | NA | TRBV6-5 | TGTGCCAGCTACTCCTGGACTAGCGAGCAGTACTTC | CASYSWTSEQYF
TRBJ1-6 | NA | NA | TRBV6-4 | TGTGCCAGCAGTGACGCGCCAGGGATATCTGGGGGGTCCTATAATTCACCCCTCCACTTT | CASSDAPGISGGSYNSPLHF
TRBJ1-3 | NA | NA | TRBV15 | TGTGCCACCAGCTGGGACATAACTGGAAACACCATATATTTT | CATSWDITGNTIYF
TRBJ2-7 | NA | NA | TRBV6-5 | TGTGCCAGCAATAATTACGAGCAGTACTTC | CASNNYEQYF
TRBJ2-7 | NA | NA | TRBV6-2/TRBV6-3 | TGTGCCAGCAGTTACTCGTACGAGACCTACGAGCAGTACTTC | CASSYSYETYEQYF
TRBJ2-1 | NA | NA | TRBV7-8 | TGTGCCAGCAGCCCGACTAGGCCCCCGGTATCCTACAATGAGCAGTTCTTC | CASSPTRPPVSYNEQFF
TRBJ2-5 | TRBD2 | NA | TRBV27 | TGTGCCAGCAGATTAAAAGGGTTAGGACTAGCGGTGCCCCAGTACTTC | CASRLKGLGLAVPQYF
TRBJ2-1 | TRBD1 | NA | TRBV2 | TGTGCCAGCAGTGAAACAGGGACAGCCTACAATGAGCAGTTCTTC | CASSETGTAYNEQFF
TRBJ2-2 | TRBD1 | NA | TRBV10-3 | TGTGCCATCAGTGAGCCGGACCGACAGGGCGAAAGGACCCTGGAGCTGTTTTTT | CAISEPDRQGERTLELFF
TRBJ1-1 | TRBD1 | NA | TRBV25-1 | TGTGCCAACGCGACAGGGCCAAACACTGAAGCTTTCTTT | CANATGPNTEAFF
TRBJ2-7 | NA | NA | TRBV7-2 | TGTGCCAGCAGCTTAGCGTCCGGCGGGATAGCGGCCTCCTACGAGCAGTACTTC | CASSLASGGIAASYEQYF
TRBJ1-2 | NA | NA | TRBV9 | TGTGCCAGCAGCGAAATCTTCGGGGATGGCTACACCTTC | CASSEIFGDGYTF